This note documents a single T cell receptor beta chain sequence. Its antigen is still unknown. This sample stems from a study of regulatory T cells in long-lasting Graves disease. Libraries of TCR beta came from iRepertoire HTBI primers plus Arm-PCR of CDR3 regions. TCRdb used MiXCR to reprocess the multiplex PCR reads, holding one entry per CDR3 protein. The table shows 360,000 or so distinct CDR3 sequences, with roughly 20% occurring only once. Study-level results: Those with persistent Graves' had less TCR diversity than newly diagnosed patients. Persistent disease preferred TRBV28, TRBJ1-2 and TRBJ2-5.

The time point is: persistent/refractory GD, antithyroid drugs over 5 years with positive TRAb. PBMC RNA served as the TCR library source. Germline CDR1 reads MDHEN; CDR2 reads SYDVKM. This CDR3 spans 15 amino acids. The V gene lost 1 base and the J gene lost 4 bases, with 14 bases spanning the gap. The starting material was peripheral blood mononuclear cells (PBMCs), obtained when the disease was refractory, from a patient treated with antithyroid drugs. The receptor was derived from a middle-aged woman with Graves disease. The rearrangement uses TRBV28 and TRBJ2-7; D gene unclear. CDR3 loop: CASSLLFVRKYEQYF. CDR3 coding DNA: TGTGCCAGCAGTTTATTATTTGTCAGGAAATACGAGCAGTACTTC.